This entry lists 18 T cell receptor beta chains sequenced from one sample in a study of long-term antiretroviral therapy in people with HIV. The libraries were made with immunoSEQ v3.0 at survey level. Generated by immunoSEQ multiplex PCR, the TCRdb table keeps only in-frame clones and is missing some. The table records roughly 30,000 clones, 93% of them present only once. The sequences come from unsorted PBMCs, collected 6.5 years after starting antiretroviral therapy. The receptors stem from a woman between 40 and 50 years old with HIV.

CDR3 residues: CASSQDPDIGNTIYF. Written as DNA, the CDR3 is TGCGCCAGCAGCCAAGATCCAGACATTGGAAACACCATATATTTT. The chain links TRBV4-1 to TRBJ1-3; D unresolved. The germline V and J ends were trimmed by 0 bases and 3 bases, with 9 bases remaining between them. This CDR3 has 15 amino acids. The V gene's germline CDR1 is MGHRA and CDR2 YSYEKL.

The chain links TRBV5-1 to TRBJ2-7, with D perhaps matching TRBD1 (6 bases). The CDR3 is 15 residues long. CDR1 is SGHRS and CDR2 is YFSETQ in the germline V gene. Trimming left V 4 bases short and J 2 bases short, with 16 bases between. The CDR3 protein is CASSPPRGDPYEQYF. The CDR3, as DNA: TGCGCCAGCAGCCCCCCCAGGGGTGACCCCTACGAGCAGTACTTC.

This chain connects TRBV6-1 to TRBJ2-2; 9 bases are shared with TRBD2. The CDR3 is made up of 18 amino acids. CDR1 and CDR2 from the germline V gene are MNHNS and SASEGT. The J segment lost 2 bases and the V segment lost 1 base, leaving 8 bases of the junction unmatched. For the CDR3, the DNA is TGTGCCAGCAGTGAAGTGTCGGGACTAGCCTTAAACACCGGGGAGCTGTTTTTT. This sequence encodes CASSEVSGLALNTGELFF.

This clone has just a few counts. The gene calls are TRBV5-1 and TRBJ1-1; 9 bases are a match to TRBD1. Germline CDR1 and CDR2: SGHRS and YFSETQ. The V and J ends lost 1 base and 3 bases, in that order; junction bases with no gene match: 13. The CDR3 has 18 residues. In nucleotides, the CDR3 is TGCGCCAGCAGCTTGCAAACCGGGACAGGGTCCGGTGACACTGAAGCTTTCTTT. Its translation: CASSLQTGTGSGDTEAFF.

V is TRBV4-3 and J is TRBJ2-3; a weak D match, TRBD2 (5 bases). The CDR3 extends over 15 amino acids. Germline V CDR1 and CDR2: LGHNA, YSLEER. V dropped 2 bases and J dropped 2 bases, with 11 bases sitting between them. For the CDR3, the DNA is TGCGCCAGCAGCCAAAATGAGGGATTCACAGATACGCAGTATTTT. It translates to CASSQNEGFTDTQYF.

The chain combines TRBV30 with TRBJ1-2, with D maybe TRBD1 (5 bases). Germline CDR1 and CDR2: GTSNPN and SVGIG (reference sequence). V lost 0 bases to trimming and J lost 8 bases, with 7 bases between them. The CDR3 loop spans 11 amino acids. CDR3 DNA: TGTGCCTGGAGTGTAAACAGGGGCTACACCTTC. Protein product: CAWSVNRGYTF.

This clone has a single count. This rearrangement joins TRBV4-1 to TRBJ2-7; 9 bases map to TRBD1. The CDR3 extends over 16 amino acids. V was clipped by 2 bases and J by 4 bases; unmatched bases: 9. CDR1 and CDR2 (germline): MGHRA, YSYEKL. CDR3 protein: CASSQFPGQGVYEQYF. CDR3 nucleotides: TGCGCCAGCAGCCAATTTCCGGGACAGGGCGTGTACGAGCAGTACTTC.

This rearrangement joins TRBV19 to TRBJ1-5, with 7 nucleotides matching TRBD1. This CDR3 contains 13 residues. Germline V gives CDR1 LNHDA, CDR2 SQIVND (reference sequence). V trimming: 10 bases; J trimming: 7 bases; junction bases outside the gene matches: 10. DNA of the CDR3: TGTGCCACGGCGGACAGGCTGAGGCAGCCCCAGCATTTT. This translates into CATADRLRQPQHF.

The chain employs TRBV4-3 and TRBJ1-5, with D hard to call. This CDR3 spans 15 amino acids. Trimming pared 0 bases from V and 1 base from J, leaving 7 bases between. Germline CDR1 is LGHNA and CDR2 is YSLEER. The CDR3: CASSQDADSNQPQHF. The CDR3 DNA sequence: TGCGCCAGCAGCCAAGATGCAGACAGCAATCAGCCCCAGCATTTT.

The chain is built from TRBV7-2 and TRBJ2-1; D is perhaps TRBD1 or TRBD2 (6 bases each). V was trimmed by 4 bases and J by 2 bases, leaving 21 bases between them. Germline CDR1 and CDR2: SGHTA and FQGNSA. The CDR3 covers 18 residues. The CDR3 region is CASSSPLVRGRTYNEQFF. CDR3 nucleotide sequence: TGTGCCAGCAGCTCCCCCCTTGTGAGGGGGAGGACCTACAATGAGCAGTTCTTC.

The gene calls are TRBV4-3 and TRBJ1-2; 7 bases are a match to TRBD1. Trimming removed 2 bases from V and 3 bases from J; junction bases left unmatched: 3. The CDR3 spans 14 residues. CDR1 and CDR2 (germline): LGHNA, YSLEER. In DNA, the CDR3 is TGCGCCAGCAGCCAAAACAGGGGACACTATGGCTACACCTTC. Its translation: CASSQNRGHYGYTF.

The J gene is TRBJ2-2, the V gene TRBV10-2; D remains ambiguous. Germline assignment: CDR1 WSHSY and CDR2 SAAADI. The CDR3 runs to 14 residues. The germline V and J ends were trimmed by 3 bases and 2 bases, with 7 bases remaining between them. The chain's CDR3 is CASSDSANTGELFF. CDR3 nucleotide sequence: TGCGCCAGCAGTGACAGCGCTAACACCGGGGAGCTGTTTTTT.

The V call is TRBV5-1, the J call TRBJ2-5; a weak D match, TRBD2 (6 bases). The V gene lost 4 bases and the J gene lost 3 bases, with 13 bases spanning the gap. Looked up from germline, CDR1 is SGHRS and CDR2 is YFSETQ. This CDR3 spans 14 amino acids. CDR3 DNA sequence: TGCGCCAGCAGCATCGGGACTCCCAAAGAGACCCAGTACTTC. As protein: CASSIGTPKETQYF.

The rearrangement joins TRBV15 to TRBJ1-5; D is undetermined. The CDR3 is 13 residues long. V lost 4 bases to trimming and J lost 4 bases, with 8 bases between them. Germline loops: CDR1 LNHNV, CDR2 YYDKDF (reference sequence). DNA for the CDR3: TGTGCCACCAGCAAAAGGGATAATCAGCCCCAGCATTTT. The encoded protein is CATSKRDNQPQHF.

This clone appeared a single time. V usage is TRBV6-5 and J usage is TRBJ1-1; D is possibly TRBD1 (5 bases). Germline loops: CDR1 MNHEY, CDR2 SVGAGI. This CDR3 region has 16 residues. V lost 2 bases to trimming and J lost 2 bases, with 15 bases between them. CDR3: CASSYIFGTQNTEAFF. The CDR3 nucleotides read TGTGCCAGCAGTTACATTTTCGGGACTCAAAACACTGAAGCTTTCTTT.

The chain links TRBV7-2 to TRBJ2-3; D not resolved. The CDR3 runs 13 residues. V was shortened by 4 bases and J by 8 bases, with 13 bases between the two germline ends. Per germline, CDR1 SGHTA and CDR2 FQGNSA. The DNA of the CDR3 is TGTGCCAGCAGCTCGGCGCTTCCCGGTACGCAGTATTTT. It yields the protein CASSSALPGTQYF. The whole variable domain, remainder taken from reference TRBV7-2 and TRBJ2-3, is GAGVSQSPSNKVTEKGKDVELRCDPISGHTALYWYRQSLGQGLEFLIYFQGNSAPDKSGLPSDRFSAERTGGSVSTLTIQRTQQEDSAVYLCASSSALPGTQYFGPGTRLTVL.

Here the CDR3 reads CASSPPSTDTQYF. CDR3 nucleotides: TGTGCCAGCAGCCCCCCTTCCACAGATACGCAGTATTTT. V is TRBV7-2 and J is TRBJ2-3; D unresolved. CDR1 and CDR2 (germline): SGHTA, FQGNSA. V lost 5 bases and J 2 bases, leaving 8 bases between the germline ends. The CDR3 consists of 13 residues.

The V gene is TRBV9, the J gene TRBJ1-1; D remains ambiguous. V shed 7 bases and J shed 0 bases, with 13 bases lying between them. The length of the CDR3 is 14 residues. Germline V gene sequence: CDR1 SGDLS, CDR2 YYNGEE. CDR3 region: CASGGGILNTEAFF. In DNA, the CDR3 is TGTGCCAGCGGAGGCGGCATACTGAACACTGAAGCTTTCTTT.